The 5 T cell receptor beta chains in this list originate from one sample, sequenced in a study of shared clonotypes between healthy human individuals. TCRdb keeps only in-frame clones here, not all; method: immunoSEQ multiplex PCR. The sample lists 1 million to 1.2 million clones, approximately 75% occurring once. Sequencing was performed on memory CD4+ T cells from PBMCs. Subset meaning: CD45RA-negative fraction. These receptors were taken from a man between 18 and 29 years old in good health. Some clones in this sample may be carry-over from other donors' samples.

This sequence joins TRBV4-1 and TRBJ1-6, with unresolved D. Germline V gene lookup returns CDR1 MGHRA and CDR2 YSYEKL. This CDR3 comprises 17 residues. Trimming pared 0 bases from V and 8 bases from J, leaving 17 bases between. The CDR3 loop is CASSQDPSGPGDSPLHF. The CDR3 nucleotides read TGCGCCAGCAGCCAAGATCCATCGGGTCCCGGAGATTCACCCCTCCACTTT.

This chain joins TRBV4-1 and TRBJ2-1, with TRBD2 matching over 11 bases. V shed 1 base and J 0 bases; nucleotides not matched to a gene: 5. This CDR3 contains 18 residues. The germline CDR1 and CDR2 sequences are MGHRA and YSYEKL. CDR3 region: CASSQGPGLAASYNEQFF. For the CDR3, the DNA is TGCGCCAGCAGCCAAGGGCCGGGACTAGCGGCCTCCTACAATGAGCAGTTCTTC.

On this clone: A much larger clonotype is one base distant, so this may be a read error. Other nucleotide sequences from this sample produce the same CDR3. This rearrangement joins TRBV7-9 to TRBJ2-7; the D gene is possibly TRBD2 (5 bases). The germline V gene has CDR1 SEHNR and CDR2 FQNEAQ (reference sequence). The CDR3 spans 12 residues. V shed 5 bases and J shed 2 bases, with 7 bases lying between them. For the CDR3, the DNA is TGTGCCAGCAGCCCCGGGGCCTACGAGCAGTACTTC. Amino acid sequence: CASSPGAYEQYF.

In this sample, this clone turned up many times. V and J are TRBV30 and TRBJ1-5; a weak D match, TRBD1 (5 bases). This CDR3 is 13 amino acids long. V was cut by 2 bases and J by 5 bases, with 10 bases left in between. Germline lookup yields CDR1 GTSNPN and CDR2 SVGIG (reference sequence). CDR3 in DNA: TGTGCCTGGAGTCGACTCAGGGATCAGCCCCAGCATTTT. This codes for CAWSRLRDQPQHF.

This rearrangement joins TRBV5-5 to TRBJ2-7; possible D gene TRBD1, 5 bases. Trimming shortened V by 0 bases and J by 4 bases, and 14 bases separated the two germline ends. The CDR3 consists of 15 residues. In germline, CDR1 is SGHKS, CDR2 YYEKEE (reference sequence). CDR3 amino acids: CASSLGTLPLYEQYF. The CDR3 nucleotides read TGTGCCAGCAGCTTGGGGACACTCCCCTTATACGAGCAGTACTTC.